This record covers a single T cell receptor beta chain. The antigen remains unidentified. Germline CDR1 SNHLY, CDR2 FYNNEI. V lost 6 bases, J lost 4 bases, and 13 bases lay in between. The CDR3 totals 14 residues. Treatment of the sample: 15 to 20 received Ad26.COV2.S at low or high dose, single or two shots; 5 received placebo; per-sample allocation not given. Sampling was done on day 63 after the first vaccine or placebo injection. Generated by immunoSEQ multiplex PCR, the TCRdb table keeps only in-frame clones and is missing some. The sample contains hundreds of thousands of clones, over 75% of which appear only once. The data were taken from a study of Ad26.COV2.S vaccination and SARS-CoV-2 variants. Study as a whole: Donor was one of the participants in the Ad26.COV2.S arm of the COV1001 trial. Administration of Ad26.COV2.S was intramuscular, either once or twice 56 days apart.

Study-wide results and caveats: Relative to placebo recipients, vaccine recipients exhibited elevated spike-specific TCR breadth. Reports say spike-specific CD8+ and CD4+ T cell responses covered substantial breadth after vaccination.

The source is a person aged 18 to 65 who received the Ad26.COV2.S COVID-19 vaccine or a placebo. The chain joins TRBV2 to TRBJ2-1; D is tentatively TRBD1 or TRBD2 (5 bases each). The material sequenced was peripheral blood, taken in a trial of Ad26.COV2.S vaccine versus placebo. The CDR3 DNA sequence: TGTGCCAGCAGCCAGGGACCGCATTACAATGAGCAGTTCTTC. Its protein is CASSQGPHYNEQFF. Full variable domain (missing parts from reference TRBV2 and TRBJ2-1): EPEVTQTPSHQVTQMGQEVILRCVPISNHLYFYWYRQILGQKVEFLVSFYNNEISEKSEIFDDQFSVERPDGSNFTLKIRSTKLEDSAMYFCASSQGPHYNEQFFGPGTRLTVL.